The sequence of this T cell receptor beta chain was determined in a study of blood T cell repertoires in COVID-19 (dated by TCRdb to about 2020). Study-level background: Samples covering the acute and convalescent phases of COVID-19 were provided by collaborators in the United States, Italy and Spain. The prospective study material was composed of cDNA or gDNA derived from T cells, B-cell-depleted T cells, or PBMCs. The dataset comprised deeply sampled blood TCRbeta repertoires from subjects exposed to, actively infected with, or recovered from COVID-19. The repertoires were made available in a free public database intended to serve as a resource for research on the immune response to SARS-CoV-2. Samples were obtained from the ongoing ImmuneRACE study (first 160 participants) and from 1,254 subjects provided by 6 global collaborators. The sample metadata nearly always contained a de-identified subject ID, COVID-19 status, age in years and sex. Where HLA class I and class II types were available, the types were taken from metadata supplied by the sample provider, not from assay-based typing.

The immunoSEQ Assay, a bias-controlled multiplex PCR, was used to amplify TCRbeta CDR3 regions from genomic DNA. The published analysis was carried out like this. The number of nucleated cells in each sample was estimated from the amplification of reference gene primers within the assay. To quantify the absolute abundance of each unique TCRbeta CDR3 rearrangement, sequence reads were collapsed and filtered. For each sample, productive Simpson clonality was calculated as the square root of Simpson's diversity index over productive rearrangements. The source is immuneACCESS, and TCRdb retained only in-frame sequences with V and J called. Part of the clones is not carried over; for the studies checked, unresolved V genes explain less than half of this, and the remainder is unexplained. For V, J and clone size, that table is used; D and trimming come from the DNA. Across this sample there are over 200,000 clones, with approximately 90% seen only once. The top ten constitute about 0.8% of the sample.

The study at large found these results: The amount of clinical and demographic metadata varied by source and participant and was provided uncurated.

CDR1 and CDR2, looked up from the germline V gene, are SGHTS and YDEGEE. V trim: 6 bases; J trim: 3 bases; unmatched bases: 11. Counted from cysteine to phenylalanine, this CDR3 has 15 amino acids. Solely the CDR3 DNA is kept, with 45 bases framed from the first base. On this clone: Its antigen specificity is not known. No much larger clone exists at a distance of one base, and base qualities are not known.

One collaborating source in Seattle enrolled patients during active infection and followed them longitudinally through the course of disease. Whole blood was collected in K2EDTA tubes by collaborating institutions according to the institutions' own protocols. Collaborator samples were shipped for TCRbeta analysis as frozen whole blood, isolated PBMCs, or DNA extracted from either sample type. The receptor was derived from a man aged 55 to 70 with COVID-19, enrolled during active disease. The specimen sequenced was peripheral blood. The rearranged chain carries TRBV5-8 and TRBJ1-2, and 7 bases in between align with TRBD1. The CDR3 protein: CASNPETGPHYGYTF. The sequence in DNA is TGTGCCAGCAACCCAGAGACAGGGCCCCACTATGGCTACACCTTC.